Below, 17 T cell receptor beta chains from the same sample are listed, as sequenced in a study of blood T cell repertoires in COVID-19. Profiling relied on immunoSEQ multiplex PCR, and the TCRdb table lists in-frame clones only, not all of them. The sample has about 190,000 clones; around 90% are singletons. The sample was peripheral blood. These receptors all stem from a man aged 35-49 years with acute or convalescent COVID-19.

The V and J genes are TRBV12-3 or TRBV12-4 and TRBJ1-1; D is perhaps TRBD1 (5 bases). CDR3 size: 13 residues. The V gene lost 6 bases and the J gene lost 3 bases, with 11 bases spanning the gap. The CDR3 DNA follows: TGTGCCAGCAGCAGGGATTTGGACACTGAAGCTTTCTTT. It specifies CASSRDLDTEAFF.

The chain couples TRBV2 to TRBJ1-1; D perhaps matches TRBD1 (6 bases). This CDR3 has 12 amino acids. Trimming cost V 6 bases and J 4 bases, with 9 bases left between them. Germline V CDR1 and CDR2: SNHLY, FYNNEI. The CDR3: CASSADSTEAFF. For the CDR3, the DNA is TGTGCCAGCAGCGCGGACAGCACTGAAGCTTTCTTT.

The chain is built from TRBV28 and TRBJ2-6; D perhaps matches TRBD2 (6 bases). CDR1 and CDR2 (germline): MDHEN, SYDVKM. The CDR3 has 14 amino acids. With 8 bases removed from V and 5 bases from J, the gap between germline ends came to 13 bases. Here the CDR3 reads CASAGFLRANVLTF. The CDR3 bases are TGTGCCAGCGCGGGATTTTTGAGGGCCAACGTCCTGACTTTC. Full variable domain (rest looked up from reference TRBV28 and TRBJ2-6): DVKVTQSSRYLVKRTGEKVFLECVQDMDHENMFWYRQDPGLGLRLIYFSYDVKMKEKGDIPEGYSVSREKKERFSLILESASTNQTSMYLCASAGFLRANVLTFGAGSRLTVL.

This chain joins TRBV19 and TRBJ2-1, with TRBD2 identical over 8 bases. CDR3 length: 12 residues. J gave up 15 bases and V 5 bases, and 9 bases lay outside the gene matches. CDR1 is LNHDA, CDR2 SQIVND, per germline (reference sequence). The CDR3, as DNA: TGTGCCAGTAGTCCCCAAAGCGGGGGTGTGTTCTTC. It codes for CASSPQSGGVFF.

The V call is TRBV5-1, the J call TRBJ2-3; 11 bases are a match to TRBD2. Losses at the gene ends were 3 bases for V and 5 bases for J; bases not matched to a gene: 8. From germline, CDR1 is SGHRS and CDR2 YFSETQ. The CDR3 contains 16 residues. DNA for the CDR3: TGCGCCAGCAGCTACGTAGGGCTAGCGGGGGGAGATACGCAGTATTTT. It is translated as CASSYVGLAGGDTQYF.

This chain links TRBV25-1 with TRBJ1-2; D perhaps matches TRBD1 (6 bases). CDR1 is MGHDK and CDR2 is SYGVNS in the germline V gene. This CDR3 is 14 amino acids long. Trimming stripped 2 bases from V and 7 bases from J, with 14 bases between. The CDR3 region is CASSEDNRVVGYTF. The DNA of the CDR3 is TGTGCCAGCAGTGAAGATAACAGGGTAGTTGGCTACACCTTC.

As DNA, the CDR3 is TGTGCCAGCATGAAGAGACAGGGCCTTTCCGGGGAGCTGTTTTTT. Its protein is CASMKRQGLSGELFF. V gene TRBV28 combines with J gene TRBJ2-2; 7 bases map to TRBD1. V trimming: 7 bases; J trimming: 6 bases; junction bases outside the gene matches: 11. The germline gives CDR1 MDHEN, CDR2 SYDVKM. The length of the CDR3 is 15 residues.

The chain employs TRBV29-1 and TRBJ2-1; perhaps TRBD1 as D (6 bases). V was trimmed by 0 bases and J by 8 bases, leaving 8 bases between them. Germline CDR1 is SQVTM and CDR2 is ANQGSEA. CDR3 size: 12 residues. CDR3 residues: CSVEDRGYEQFF. CDR3 nucleotides: TGCAGCGTTGAAGATAGGGGGTATGAGCAGTTCTTC.

This clone was found a few times. The chain couples TRBV6-1 to TRBJ2-4; maybe TRBD2 (5 bases). The germline V and J ends were trimmed by 2 bases and 6 bases, with 14 bases remaining between them. The CDR3 has 15 residues. From germline, CDR1 is MNHNS and CDR2 SASEGT. Here the CDR3 reads CASSEHGGVGNIQYF. The CDR3 DNA reads TGTGCCAGCAGTGAACATGGAGGTGTAGGAAACATTCAGTACTTC.

DNA for the CDR3: TGTGCCAGCAGTGAAGCGGTGAGGGGGAGGGAGCCCCAGCATTTT. The encoded protein is CASSEAVRGREPQHF. The chain has TRBV6-1 and TRBJ1-5; weak D call: TRBD1 (6 bases). The V gene's germline CDR1 is MNHNS and CDR2 SASEGT. Trimming stripped 0 bases from V and 8 bases from J, with 14 bases between. The CDR3 totals 15 residues.

The chain carries TRBV28 and TRBJ2-3; 9 nucleotides agree with TRBD1. Germline values: CDR1 MDHEN, CDR2 SYDVKM. The CDR3 extends over 16 amino acids. The junction had 9 bases not matched to a gene; V was cut back by 6 bases and J by 2 bases. Here the CDR3 reads CASSPLGTGITDTQYF. CDR3 nucleotides: TGTGCCAGCAGCCCCCTTGGGACAGGGATCACAGATACGCAGTATTTT. Filled out from reference TRBV28 and TRBJ2-3, the complete variable domain reads DVKVTQSSRYLVKRTGEKVFLECVQDMDHENMFWYRQDPGLGLRLIYFSYDVKMKEKGDIPEGYSVSREKKERFSLILESASTNQTSMYLCASSPLGTGITDTQYFGPGTRLTVL.

This clone occurred once. The rearrangement joins TRBV28 to TRBJ1-2; D ambiguous. The CDR3 covers 15 residues. The V and J ends lost 1 base and 6 bases respectively, with 15 bases between them. Germline-derived CDR1 and CDR2 are MDHEN and SYDVKM. CDR3 in DNA: TGTGCCAGCAGTTTATCTGCGGCCCAGACTAATGGCTACACCTTC. Amino acid sequence: CASSLSAAQTNGYTF.

A single count supports this clone. This sequence joins TRBV5-8 and TRBJ2-3, with D perhaps matching TRBD1 (6 bases). Germline V gene sequence: CDR1 SGHTS, CDR2 YDEGEE. Trimming took off 0 bases at V and 0 bases at J, with 8 bases between the two ends. There are 15 residues in the CDR3. CDR3 region: CASSLGTASTDTQYF. Here the CDR3 DNA reads TGTGCCAGCAGCTTGGGGACAGCTAGCACAGATACGCAGTATTTT.

In this sample, this clone turned up once. The chain has TRBV7-6 and TRBJ2-3; TRBD2 is a possible D gene (7 bases). Germline CDR1 and CDR2: SGHVS and FNYEAQ. The CDR3 has 17 residues. The germline V and J ends were trimmed by 5 bases and 5 bases, with 23 bases remaining between them. In DNA, the CDR3 is TGTGCCAGCAGCGAGGGGGGGACAAGCGGGGAAGGAGATACGCAGTATTTT. Protein product: CASSEGGTSGEGDTQYF.

The chain links TRBV6-5 to TRBJ2-7, with D unclear. The CDR3 runs 14 residues. The germline V gene has CDR1 MNHEY and CDR2 SVGAGI. V was pared by 6 bases and J by 0 bases, with 12 bases between. The CDR3 reads CASSSFGYSYEQYF. CDR3 nucleotide sequence: TGTGCCAGCAGCTCATTCGGGTACTCCTACGAGCAGTACTTC.

This clone was seen only once. The chain recombines TRBV9 with TRBJ1-1; 9 positions match TRBD1. V dropped 3 bases and J dropped 6; count of bases not matched to a gene: 9. Germline V gene data show CDR1 as SGDLS and CDR2 as YYNGEE. This CDR3 is 15 amino acids long. This CDR3 reads CASSATDRGYAEAFF. CDR3 nucleotide sequence: TGTGCCAGCAGCGCGACCGACAGGGGGTACGCTGAAGCTTTCTTT.

V and J are TRBV2 and TRBJ2-1; a weak D match, TRBD2 (5 bases). This CDR3 contains 13 residues. Germline V gene lookup returns CDR1 SNHLY and CDR2 FYNNEI. V gave up 7 bases and J gave up 14 bases, with 21 bases separating them. CDR3 protein: CASTLIRPRGEFF. CDR3 DNA sequence: TGTGCCAGCACCTTGATCCGGCCTCGGGGAGAGTTCTTC.